The clone carrying this TCR beta chain was picked up a small number of times. Its antigen is not known. This sample is part of a study of blood T cells in healthy people across ages. About the research overall: Capture via template switching afforded approximately one barcoded beta molecule per two T cells.

The use of a sample-barcoded 5' primer and a J-beta primer mix characterized a second PCR of roughly 6 to 11 cycles. The template-switch adaptor was a 5' adaptor with 12 random nucleotides. It tagged each cDNA molecule. TCRdb independently ran MiXCR on the 5' RACE reads; one entry per CDR3 protein. There are 700,000 to 950,000 distinct CDR3 sequences in the sample; 58% occur only once, and around 22% lies in the top ten. The CDR3 has 13 residues. Per the germline V gene, CDR1 is SQVTM and CDR2 is ANQGSEA. The germline V and J ends were trimmed by 7 bases and 0 bases, with 9 bases remaining between them. Notes on the study in general: Without sorted subsets, naive and antigen-experienced compartments could not be conclusively compared. Unknown CMV status may confound age-related changes in expanded clones.

The source is a man aged 25-45 years in good health. The rearrangement links TRBV29-1 to TRBJ2-2; D is possibly TRBD1 (6 bases). Sequencing was carried out using blood. CDR3 region: CSGDISNTGELFF. Written as DNA, the CDR3 is TGCAGCGGGGACATTTCGAACACCGGGGAGCTGTTTTTT.